The clone carrying this T cell receptor (beta chain) occurred many times. What it binds is unknown. This record comes from a study of T cells after yellow fever vaccination. Whole-study context: For low cell numbers, libraries were made with SMART-Seq v4 Ultra Low Input.

Notes on the study in general: Boosting was followed by the reappearance of most primary-vaccination clones (about 97% CD4, about 90% CD8).

V gave up 5 bases and J gave up 5 bases, with 15 bases separating them. CDR3 length: 14 amino acids. Germline-derived CDR1 and CDR2 are SEHNR and FQNEAQ (reference sequence). 5'RACE template switching added a universal primer site and UMIs to TCR cDNA. From the 5' RACE reads, TCRdb called clonotypes with MiXCR, one entry per CDR3 protein. The sample has under 300,000 distinct CDR3 sequences, around 7% seen once. The sequencing here drew on CD4+ T cells sorted from PBMCs, taken 15 days after the yellow fever booster vaccination. The clonotype was recovered from a man aged 25-45 years who received the YFV17D yellow fever vaccine. This chain connects TRBV7-9 to TRBJ2-5; D perhaps matches TRBD1 (6 bases). CDR3 sequence: CASSPDGQRETQYF. The CDR3 coding sequence is TGTGCCAGCAGCCCTGACGGACAGAGGGAGACCCAGTACTTC.